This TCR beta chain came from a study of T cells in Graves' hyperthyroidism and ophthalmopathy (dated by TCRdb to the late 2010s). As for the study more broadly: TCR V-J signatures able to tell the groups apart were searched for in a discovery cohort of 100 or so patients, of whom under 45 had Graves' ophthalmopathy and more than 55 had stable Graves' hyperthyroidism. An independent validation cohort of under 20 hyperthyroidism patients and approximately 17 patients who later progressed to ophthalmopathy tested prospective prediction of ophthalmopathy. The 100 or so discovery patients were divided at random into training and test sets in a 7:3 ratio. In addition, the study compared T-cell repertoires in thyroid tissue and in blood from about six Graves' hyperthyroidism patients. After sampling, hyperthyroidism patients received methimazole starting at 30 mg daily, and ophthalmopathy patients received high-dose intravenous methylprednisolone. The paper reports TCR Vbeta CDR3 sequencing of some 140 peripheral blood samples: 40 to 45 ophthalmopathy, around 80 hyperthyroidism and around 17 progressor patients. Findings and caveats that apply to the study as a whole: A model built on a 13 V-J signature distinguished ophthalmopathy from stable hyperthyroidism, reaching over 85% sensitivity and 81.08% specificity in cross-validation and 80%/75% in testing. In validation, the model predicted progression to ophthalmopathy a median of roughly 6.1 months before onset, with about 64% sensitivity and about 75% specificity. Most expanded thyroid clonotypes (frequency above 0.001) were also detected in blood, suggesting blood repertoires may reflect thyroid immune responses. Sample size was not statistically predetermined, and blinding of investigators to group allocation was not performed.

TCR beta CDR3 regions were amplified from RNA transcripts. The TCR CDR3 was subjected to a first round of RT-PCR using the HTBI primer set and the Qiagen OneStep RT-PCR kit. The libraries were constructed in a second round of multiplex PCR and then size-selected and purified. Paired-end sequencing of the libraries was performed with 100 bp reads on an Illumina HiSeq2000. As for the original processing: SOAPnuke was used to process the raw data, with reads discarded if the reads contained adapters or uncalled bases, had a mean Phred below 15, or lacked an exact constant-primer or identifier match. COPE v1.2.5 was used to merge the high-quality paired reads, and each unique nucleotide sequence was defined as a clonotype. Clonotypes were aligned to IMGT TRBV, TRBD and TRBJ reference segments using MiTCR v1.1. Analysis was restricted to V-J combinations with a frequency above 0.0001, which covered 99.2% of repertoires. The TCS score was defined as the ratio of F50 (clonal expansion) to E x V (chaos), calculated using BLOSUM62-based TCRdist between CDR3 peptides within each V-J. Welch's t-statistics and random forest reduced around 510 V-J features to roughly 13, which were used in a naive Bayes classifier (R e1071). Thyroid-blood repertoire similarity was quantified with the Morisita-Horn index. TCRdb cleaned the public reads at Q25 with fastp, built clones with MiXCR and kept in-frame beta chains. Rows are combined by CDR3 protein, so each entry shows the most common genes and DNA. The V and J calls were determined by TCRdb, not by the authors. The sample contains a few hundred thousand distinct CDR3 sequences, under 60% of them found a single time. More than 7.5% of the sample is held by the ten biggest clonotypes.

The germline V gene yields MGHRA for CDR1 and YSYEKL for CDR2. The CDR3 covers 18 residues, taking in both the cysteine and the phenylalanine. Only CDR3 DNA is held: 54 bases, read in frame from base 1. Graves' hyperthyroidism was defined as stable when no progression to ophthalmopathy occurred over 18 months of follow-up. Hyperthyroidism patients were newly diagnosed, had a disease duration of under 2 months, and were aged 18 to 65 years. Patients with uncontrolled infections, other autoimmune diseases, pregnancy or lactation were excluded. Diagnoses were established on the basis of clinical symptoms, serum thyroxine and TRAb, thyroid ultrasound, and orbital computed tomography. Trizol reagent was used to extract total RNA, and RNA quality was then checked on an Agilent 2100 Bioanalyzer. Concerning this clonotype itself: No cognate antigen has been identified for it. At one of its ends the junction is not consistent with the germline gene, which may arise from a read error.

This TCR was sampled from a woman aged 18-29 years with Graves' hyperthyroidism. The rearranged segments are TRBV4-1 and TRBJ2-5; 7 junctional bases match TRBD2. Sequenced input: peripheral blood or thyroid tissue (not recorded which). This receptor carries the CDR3 CASSQGLAGGRDFETQYF. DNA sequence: TGTGCCAGCAGCCAAGGTTTGGCGGGCGGGAGAGATTTTGAGACCCAGTACTTC.